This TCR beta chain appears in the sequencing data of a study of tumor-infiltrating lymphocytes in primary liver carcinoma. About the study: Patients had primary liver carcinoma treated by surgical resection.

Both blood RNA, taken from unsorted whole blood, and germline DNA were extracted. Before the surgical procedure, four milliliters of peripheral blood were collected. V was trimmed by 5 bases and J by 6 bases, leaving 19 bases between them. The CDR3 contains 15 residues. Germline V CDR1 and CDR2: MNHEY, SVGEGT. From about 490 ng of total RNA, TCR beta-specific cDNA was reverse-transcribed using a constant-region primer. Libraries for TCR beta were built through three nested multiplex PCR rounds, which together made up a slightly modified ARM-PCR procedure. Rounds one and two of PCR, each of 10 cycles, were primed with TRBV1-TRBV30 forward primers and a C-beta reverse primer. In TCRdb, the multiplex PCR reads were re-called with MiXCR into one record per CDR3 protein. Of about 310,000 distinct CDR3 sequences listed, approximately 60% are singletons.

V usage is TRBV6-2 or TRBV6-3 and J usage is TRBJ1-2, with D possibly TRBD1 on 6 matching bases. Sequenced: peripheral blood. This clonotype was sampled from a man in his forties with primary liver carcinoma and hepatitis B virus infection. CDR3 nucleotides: TGTGCCAGCAGTCACGAGACAGGAGAGTACCATGGCTACACCTTC. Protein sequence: CASSHETGEYHGYTF.